This T cell receptor (beta chain) was found in a study of monozygotic twins with cystic fibrosis. Sequenced by immunoSEQ multiplex PCR; TCRdb stores in-frame clones only, minus some. The table shows 35,000 or so clones, with approximately 84% occurring only once. The CDR3 loop spans 13 amino acids. The germline V gene encodes CDR1 SGHRS and CDR2 YFSETQ. The germline V and J ends were trimmed by 1 base and 1 base, with 5 bases remaining between them. The sequence derives from a girl aged 2 to 10 with cystic fibrosis. Sequencing was done on a sample of blood. This chain connects TRBV5-1 to TRBJ2-5; D is undetermined. The CDR3 reads CASSLTLQETQYF. CDR3 sequence (DNA): TGCGCCAGCAGCTTGACGCTCCAAGAGACCCAGTACTTC.